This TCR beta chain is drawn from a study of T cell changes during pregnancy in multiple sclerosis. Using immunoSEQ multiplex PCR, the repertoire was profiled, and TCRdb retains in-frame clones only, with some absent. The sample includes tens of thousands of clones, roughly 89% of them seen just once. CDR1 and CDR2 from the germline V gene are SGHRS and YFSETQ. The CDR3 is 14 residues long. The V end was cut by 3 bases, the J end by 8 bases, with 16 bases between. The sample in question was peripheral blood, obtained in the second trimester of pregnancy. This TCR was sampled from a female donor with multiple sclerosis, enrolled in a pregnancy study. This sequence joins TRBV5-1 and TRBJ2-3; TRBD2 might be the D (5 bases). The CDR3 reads CASSSGLGQSTQYF. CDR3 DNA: TGCGCCAGCAGCTCCGGACTTGGGCAGTCTACGCAGTATTTT.